These 27 T cell receptor beta chains share one sample of origin, sequenced in a study of CD8 T cells in ankylosing spondylitis. These receptors' targets are unknown. Study-wide points: Seemingly characteristic of ankylosing spondylitis blood was a TCR beta motif consisting of several highly homologous variants.

TCRdb called the 5' RACE reads again in MiXCR, with one record for every CDR3 protein. The sample carries 75,000 to 95,000 distinct CDR3 sequences, roughly 10% recorded once. The sequenced sample was blood, either unsorted or a sorted T cell fraction (not recorded which). These receptors were obtained from a male donor with ankylosing spondylitis.

This clonotype has ten or more counts. The rearrangement links TRBV7-8 to TRBJ2-7; D is uncertain. The CDR3 has 12 residues. From germline, CDR1 is SGHVS and CDR2 FQNEAQ. Trimming stripped 5 bases from V and 6 bases from J, with 11 bases between. The CDR3 spells CASSPMGIEQYF. The CDR3 bases are TGTGCCAGCAGCCCAATGGGGATCGAGCAGTACTTC. Filled out from reference TRBV7-8 and TRBJ2-7, the complete variable domain reads GAGVSQSPRYKVAKRGQDVALRCDPISGHVSLFWYQQALGQGPEFLTYFQNEAQLDKSGLPSDRFFAERPEGSVSTLKIQRTQQEDSAVYLCASSPMGIEQYFGPGTRLTVT.

This chain joins TRBV5-4 and TRBJ2-1; D uncertain. The V end lost 3 bases, the J end lost 9 bases, and 10 bases lay between the germline ends. The CDR3 sequence is 12 residues long. Germline assignment: CDR1 SGHNT and CDR2 YYREEE (reference sequence). DNA for the CDR3: TGTGCCAGCAGCTCCCCACCCGGTGAGCAGTTCTTC. This gives the protein CASSSPPGEQFF.

This clonotype was observed at least ten times. V usage is TRBV12-3 or TRBV12-4 and J usage is TRBJ2-1, with D perhaps TRBD1 (6 bases). V lost 2 bases, J lost 4 bases, and 12 bases lay in between. The CDR3 loop spans 15 amino acids. CDR3: CASSLSQGVYNEQFF. The DNA for the CDR3 is TGTGCCAGCAGTTTATCACAGGGTGTGTACAATGAGCAGTTCTTC.

V usage is TRBV21-1 and J usage is TRBJ2-4; the listed D gene, TRBD1, was not tested against the DNA. TRBV21-1 is a known pseudogene. This CDR3 has 14 amino acids. The CDR3 region has the DNA TGTGCCACCGAAAGGGGGAAGACCAAAAACATTCAGTACTTC. Protein product: CATERGKTKNIQYF.

This clonotype has ten or more counts. This chain connects TRBV6-1 to TRBJ2-1, with 7 positions matching TRBD2. CDR1 and CDR2 (germline): MNHNS, SASEGT. The junction had 14 bases not matched to a gene; V was cut back by 6 bases and J by 3 bases. This CDR3 is built from 17 residues. The CDR3 region has the DNA TGTGCCAGCAGAACGATAAGGGCGGGAGACGGCTACAATGAGCAGTTCTTC. Its protein is CASRTIRAGDGYNEQFF.

This clonotype was recorded at least ten times. The chain is built from TRBV13 and TRBJ2-7, with D possibly matching TRBD2 (6 bases). Trimming pared 5 bases from V and 0 bases from J, leaving 14 bases between. Looked up from germline, CDR1 is PRHDT and CDR2 is FYEKMQ (reference sequence). This CDR3 comprises 15 residues. The CDR3 is CASSPGLATSYEQYV. The CDR3 DNA is TGTGCCAGCAGCCCGGGCCTAGCGACCTCCTACGAGCAGTACGTC.

This clonotype was counted between two and nine times. V and J are TRBV20-1 and TRBJ2-3, with D possibly being TRBD2 (6 bases). Trimming took 1 base from V and 6 from J, leaving 11 bases between them. This CDR3 contains 13 residues. The V gene's germline CDR1 is DFQATT and CDR2 SNEGSKA (reference sequence). The CDR3 loop is CSARGSGRDTQYF. The CDR3 nucleotides are TGCAGTGCTAGAGGTTCAGGGAGGGATACGCAGTATTTT.

This clonotype occurred many times. The chain links TRBV9 to TRBJ2-1; 9 bases are shared with TRBD2. The V gene end was trimmed by 0 bases and the J gene end by 4 bases; junction bases not matched to a gene: 2. There are 15 residues in the CDR3. Germline V CDR1 and CDR2: SGDLS, YYNGEE. The CDR3 spells CASSVGSGSYNEQFF. In DNA, the CDR3 is TGTGCCAGCAGCGTAGGTAGCGGGAGTTACAATGAGCAGTTCTTC.

The chain has TRBV7-9 and TRBJ2-7; 11 positions match TRBD1. Germline values: CDR1 SEHNR, CDR2 FQNEAQ (reference sequence). The CDR3 has 16 residues. V trimming: 5 bases; J trimming: 3 bases; junction bases outside the gene matches: 9. DNA of the CDR3: TGTGCCAGCAGCCCGCCATTAGGGACAGGGGGCTACGAGCAGTACGTC. It specifies CASSPPLGTGGYEQYV.

This rearrangement joins TRBV13 to TRBJ2-1; no reliable D call. Per germline, CDR1 PRHDT and CDR2 FYEKMQ (reference sequence). The CDR3 runs to 15 residues. V was trimmed by 1 base and J by 0 bases, leaving 7 bases between them. The DNA for the CDR3 is TGTGCCAGCAGCTTAGTAAAGAGCTCCTACAATGAGCAGTTCTTC. Encoded protein: CASSLVKSSYNEQFF.

This clonotype was seen ten or more times. CDR3 loop: CASSLWGPGYEQYV. The CDR3 DNA sequence: TGTGCCAGCAGTTTATGGGGGCCCGGCTACGAGCAGTACGTC. The chain employs TRBV28 and TRBJ2-7; tentatively, D is TRBD1 (5 bases). CDR3 size: 14 residues. The V end lost 0 bases, the J end lost 3 bases, and 9 bases lay between the germline ends. Germline loops: CDR1 MDHEN, CDR2 SYDVKM.

This clonotype was seen only a few times. This chain links TRBV25-1 with TRBJ1-2, with D perhaps TRBD1 (6 bases). The V gene's germline CDR1 is MGHDK and CDR2 SYGVNS. Trimming shortened V by 7 bases and J by 4 bases, and 16 bases separated the two germline ends. The CDR3 length is 14 residues. The CDR3 reads CASTPTGWPYGYTF. The DNA for the CDR3 is TGTGCCAGCACCCCGACAGGATGGCCCTATGGCTACACCTTC.

V and J are TRBV12-3 or TRBV12-4 and TRBJ2-1; possible D gene TRBD1, 6 bases. V lost 7 bases, J lost 6 bases, and 19 bases lay in between. This CDR3 comprises 15 residues. Written as DNA, the CDR3 is TGTGCCAGCACAGACCGGGACAAGCGAGGCAATGAGCAGTTCTTC. Amino acids: CASTDRDKRGNEQFF.

This clonotype is medium-sized. The J gene is TRBJ1-2, the V gene TRBV11-2; D is undetermined. The germline gives CDR1 SGHAT, CDR2 FQNNGV. The CDR3 runs 15 residues. Trimming removed 1 base from V and 6 bases from J, with 15 bases in between. DNA for the CDR3: TGTGCCAGCAGCTTAGGTCTCAGCCAGACGAATGGCTACACCTTC. Translated, it gives CASSLGLSQTNGYTF.

This chain connects TRBV6-5 to TRBJ1-2; D call uncertain. Trimming cost V 2 bases and J 5 bases, with 15 bases left between them. Germline V CDR1 and CDR2: MNHEY, SVGAGI. CDR3 length: 15 residues. The CDR3 here is CASSYGRVVVYGYTF. The CDR3 bases are TGTGCCAGCAGTTACGGAAGGGTGGTAGTATATGGCTACACCTTC.

This clonotype occurred many times. As DNA, the CDR3 is TGCGCCAGCAGCCAAGCAAAGTTTGGCGAGCAGTACGTC. This codes for CASSQAKFGEQYV. V usage is TRBV4-1 and J usage is TRBJ2-7; no clear D gene. CDR3 length: 13 amino acids. The germline CDR1 and CDR2 sequences are MGHRA and YSYEKL. V lost 1 base, J lost 6 bases, and 10 bases lay in between.

The chain has TRBV11-2 and TRBJ2-1; a weak D match, TRBD2 (5 bases). V lost 1 base to trimming and J lost 0 bases, with 10 bases between them. The CDR3 spans 16 residues. Germline values: CDR1 SGHAT, CDR2 FQNNGV. In nucleotides, the CDR3 is TGTGCCAGCAGCTTAGGTATGGGGAGCTCCTACAATGAGCAGTTCTTC. Translation: CASSLGMGSSYNEQFF.

This clonotype occurred many times. This chain connects TRBV19 to TRBJ1-2; D ambiguous. Trimming took off 8 bases at V and 4 bases at J, with 14 bases between the two ends. Germline CDR1 reads LNHDA; CDR2 reads SQIVND (reference sequence). This CDR3 comprises 13 residues. The CDR3 loop reads CASQTERGYGYTF. CDR3 coding DNA: TGTGCCAGTCAAACGGAGAGAGGCTATGGCTACACCTTC.

V gene TRBV5-1 combines with J gene TRBJ2-2, with TRBD1 matching over 10 bases. V gave up 4 bases and J gave up 3 bases; unmatched junction bases: 9. Germline V gene data show CDR1 as SGHRS and CDR2 as YFSETQ. The CDR3 has 17 amino acids. CDR3 loop: CASSPHGTGVDTGELFF. The CDR3 nucleotides read TGCGCCAGCAGCCCCCACGGGACAGGGGTTGACACCGGGGAGCTGTTTTTT.

Only a few counts were recorded for this clonotype. This CDR3 reads CSARDTASGRSTGELFF. The CDR3 DNA sequence: TGCAGTGCTAGAGATACGGCTAGCGGGAGAAGTACCGGGGAGCTGTTTTTT. The chain joins TRBV20-1 to TRBJ2-2; 10 bases line up with TRBD2. This CDR3 is 17 amino acids long. V lost 0 bases, J lost 5 bases, and 9 bases stayed unmatched. CDR1 and CDR2 (germline): DFQATT, SNEGSKA (reference sequence).

A few counts support this clonotype. The chain has TRBV9 and TRBJ1-1; the D gene is possibly TRBD1 (6 bases). This CDR3 has 17 residues. V was trimmed by 0 bases and J by 1 base, leaving 16 bases between them. Germline values: CDR1 SGDLS, CDR2 YYNGEE. This CDR3 reads CASSVEGVGGENTEAFF. The CDR3 DNA follows: TGTGCCAGCAGCGTAGAGGGGGTGGGGGGAGAGAACACTGAAGCTTTCTTT.

The chain joins TRBV24-1 to TRBJ2-2, with 13 bases lining up with TRBD2. With V trimmed by 2 bases and J by 7 bases, 9 bases remained unmatched. The CDR3 spans 18 residues. CDR1 is KGHDR, CDR2 SFDVKD, per germline. CDR3 bases: TGTGCCACCAGTGATTCGAATCGGACTAGCGGGAGATTCGGGGAGCTGTTTTTT. It is translated as CATSDSNRTSGRFGELFF.

The sample holds many counts of this clonotype. The rearrangement joins TRBV20-1 to TRBJ2-1; D might be TRBD2 (5 bases). This CDR3 is 16 amino acids long. V was shortened by 3 bases and J by 5 bases, with 20 bases between the two germline ends. Germline values: CDR1 DFQATT, CDR2 SNEGSKA (reference sequence). As DNA, the CDR3 is TGCAGTGCTAGCATTGGAGGAGGATCATCCCACAATGAGCAGTTCTTC. Its translation: CSASIGGGSSHNEQFF.

This sequence joins TRBV7-9 and TRBJ2-2; either TRBD1 or TRBD2 may fit D (5 bases each). With 5 bases removed from V and 5 bases from J, the gap between germline ends came to 18 bases. Germline assignment: CDR1 SEHNR and CDR2 FQNEAQ (reference sequence). The CDR3 is made up of 16 amino acids. CDR3 coding DNA: TGTGCCAGCAGCACGGGACGGATATTCGCGACCGGGGAGCTGTTTTTT. Protein sequence: CASSTGRIFATGELFF.

This clonotype was picked up many times. This chain links TRBV27 with TRBJ1-1; 8 nucleotides align to TRBD1. Germline lookup yields CDR1 MNHEY and CDR2 SMNVEV (reference sequence). CDR3 size: 12 residues. V lost 10 bases, J lost 7 bases, and 8 bases stayed unmatched. The CDR3 loop reads CATNRGAGEAFF. CDR3 DNA sequence: TGTGCCACAAACAGGGGGGCAGGTGAAGCTTTCTTT.

In this sample, this clonotype is medium-sized (0.01 to 0.1%). The V and J genes are TRBV5-1 and TRBJ2-3, with a possible D match to TRBD2 (5 bases). The V gene lost 4 bases and the J gene lost 5 bases, with 11 bases spanning the gap. The germline gives CDR1 SGHRS, CDR2 YFSETQ. There are 13 residues in the CDR3. CDR3 protein: CASSLEVGDTQYF. DNA of the CDR3: TGCGCCAGCAGCCTGGAGGTAGGAGATACGCAGTATTTT.

This clonotype was counted at least ten times. This chain connects TRBV12-3 or TRBV12-4 to TRBJ2-1, with a weak D call TRBD2 (6 bases). V was clipped by 7 bases and J by 7 bases, with 17 bases between them. The CDR3 covers 14 residues. The CDR3 sequence is CASNLEGLGNEQFF. CDR3 nucleotide sequence: TGTGCCAGCAATCTGGAGGGCCTGGGGAATGAGCAGTTCTTC.